A single sample is the source of the 3 T cell receptor beta chains below, sequenced in a study of blood T cells in healthy people across ages. A J-beta primer mix and a sample-barcoded 5' primer were used in a second PCR of roughly 7 to 12 cycles. Via MiXCR, TCRdb re-called the 5' RACE reads, giving one row per CDR3 protein. The table has some 1,800,000 distinct CDR3 sequences, approximately 39% seen once. Sequenced material: blood. These receptors all come from a human donor in good health.

This clonotype was seen a few times. The chain carries TRBV20-1 and TRBJ2-5, with D unclear. Looked up from germline, CDR1 is DFQATT and CDR2 is SNEGSKA (reference sequence). V shed 0 bases and J shed 2 bases, with 10 bases lying between them. The CDR3 length is 14 residues. The CDR3 sequence is CSARELHLQETQYF. CDR3 nucleotide sequence: TGCAGTGCTAGAGAGCTGCACCTACAAGAGACCCAGTACTTC.

This clonotype was picked up a small number of times. J is TRBJ2-3 and V is TRBV7-8; the D gene is possibly TRBD1 (5 bases). Trimming cost V 1 base and J 1 base, with 9 bases left between them. The CDR3 has 15 residues. CDR1 is SGHVS, CDR2 FQNEAQ, per germline. The CDR3 region is CASSLDLTGTDTQYF. Written as DNA, the CDR3 is TGTGCCAGCAGCTTAGATCTGACAGGCACAGATACGCAGTATTTT.

The genes are TRBV15 and TRBJ1-3, with D unresolved. Trimming stripped 0 bases from V and 0 bases from J, with 9 bases between. There are 16 residues in the CDR3. CDR1 is LNHNV, CDR2 YYDKDF, per germline (reference sequence). The CDR3 coding sequence is TGTGCCACCAGCAGAGATCTGACGGTCTCTGGAAACACCATATATTTT. Its translation is CATSRDLTVSGNTIYF.